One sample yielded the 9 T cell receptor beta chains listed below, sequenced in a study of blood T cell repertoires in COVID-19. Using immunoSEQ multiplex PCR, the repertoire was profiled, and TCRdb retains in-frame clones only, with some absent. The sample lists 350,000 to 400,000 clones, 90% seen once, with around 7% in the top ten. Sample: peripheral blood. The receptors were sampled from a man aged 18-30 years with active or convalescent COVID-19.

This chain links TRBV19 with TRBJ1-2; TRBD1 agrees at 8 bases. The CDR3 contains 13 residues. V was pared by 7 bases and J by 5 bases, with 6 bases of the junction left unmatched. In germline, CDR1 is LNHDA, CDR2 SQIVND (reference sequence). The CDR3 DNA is TGTGCCAGTATAGGGACAGGACATTATGGCTACACCTTC. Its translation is CASIGTGHYGYTF.

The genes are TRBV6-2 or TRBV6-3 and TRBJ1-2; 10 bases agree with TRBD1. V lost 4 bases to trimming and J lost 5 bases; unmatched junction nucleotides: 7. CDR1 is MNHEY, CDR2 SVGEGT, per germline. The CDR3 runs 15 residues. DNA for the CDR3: TGTGCCAGCAGTTCCAGACAGGGGGCAAAGTATGGCTACACCTTC. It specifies CASSSRQGAKYGYTF.

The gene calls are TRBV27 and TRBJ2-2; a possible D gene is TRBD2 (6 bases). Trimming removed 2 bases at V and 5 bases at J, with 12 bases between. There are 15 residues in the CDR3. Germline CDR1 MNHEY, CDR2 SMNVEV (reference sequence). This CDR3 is CASSLTGVWTGELFF. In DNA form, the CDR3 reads TGTGCCAGCAGTTTAACGGGGGTATGGACCGGGGAGCTGTTTTTT.

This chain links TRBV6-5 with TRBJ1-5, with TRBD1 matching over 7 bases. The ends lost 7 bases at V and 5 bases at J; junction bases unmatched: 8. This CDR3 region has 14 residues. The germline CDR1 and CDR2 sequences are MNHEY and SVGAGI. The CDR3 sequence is CASKRQGQYQPQHF. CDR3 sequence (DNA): TGTGCCAGCAAGAGACAGGGACAATATCAGCCCCAGCATTTT.

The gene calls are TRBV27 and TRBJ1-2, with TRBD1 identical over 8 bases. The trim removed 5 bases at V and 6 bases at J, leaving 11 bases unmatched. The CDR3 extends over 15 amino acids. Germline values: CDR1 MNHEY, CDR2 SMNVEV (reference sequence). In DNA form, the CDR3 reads TGTGCCAGCAGTGAAGACAGGGGAATGATGCATGGCTACACCTTC. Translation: CASSEDRGMMHGYTF.

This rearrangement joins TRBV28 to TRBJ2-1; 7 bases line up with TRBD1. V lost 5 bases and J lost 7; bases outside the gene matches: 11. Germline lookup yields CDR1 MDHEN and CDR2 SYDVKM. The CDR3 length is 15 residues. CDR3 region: CASSHRQGTGNEQFF. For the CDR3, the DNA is TGTGCCAGCAGTCATAGACAGGGAACCGGGAATGAGCAGTTCTTC.

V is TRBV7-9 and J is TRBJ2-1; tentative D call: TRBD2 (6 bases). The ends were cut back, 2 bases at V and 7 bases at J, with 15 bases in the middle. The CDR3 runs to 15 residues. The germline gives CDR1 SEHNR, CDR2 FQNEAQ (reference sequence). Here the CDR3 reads CASSLKTGVGNEQFF. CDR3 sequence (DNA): TGTGCCAGCAGCTTAAAGACGGGAGTGGGTAATGAGCAGTTCTTC.

Here the CDR3 reads CSVEGAQYEQYF. The CDR3 bases are TGCAGCGTTGAAGGGGCTCAATACGAGCAGTACTTC. The genes are TRBV29-1 and TRBJ2-7, with D unresolved. The CDR3 has 12 amino acids. V was clipped by 1 base and J by 4 bases, with 8 bases between them. Germline assignment: CDR1 SQVTM and CDR2 ANQGSEA.

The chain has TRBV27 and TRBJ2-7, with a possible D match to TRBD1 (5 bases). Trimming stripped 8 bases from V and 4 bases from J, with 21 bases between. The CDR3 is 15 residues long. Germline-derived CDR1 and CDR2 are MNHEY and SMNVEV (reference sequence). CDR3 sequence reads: CASFTTPDRPYEQYF. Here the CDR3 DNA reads TGTGCCAGCTTTACAACCCCTGACAGACCTTACGAGCAGTACTTC.